Each of the 8 T cell receptor beta chains below was sequenced from the same sample in a study of cytomegalovirus exposure and HLA in healthy donors. The data were produced by immunoSEQ multiplex PCR, yet TCRdb's version contains in-frame clones alone and is incomplete. The sample has 250,000 to 400,000 clones, approximately 88% seen once. What was sequenced was PBMCs. All receptors derive from a man aged 25 to 40 in good health and CMV-seronegative.

DNA for the CDR3: TGTGCCAGCTCACCTGCCCGAGCTAACTATGGCTACACCTTC. Its protein product is CASSPARANYGYTF. This chain links TRBV18 with TRBJ1-2; D uncertain. The CDR3 is 14 amino acids. Trimming took 3 bases from V and 0 from J, leaving 8 bases between them. Germline CDR1 is KGHSH and CDR2 is LQKENI.

The J gene is TRBJ2-1, the V gene TRBV5-1; 9 nucleotides match TRBD1. Trimming cost V 4 bases and J 1 base; bases outside gene matches: 3. The CDR3 extends over 15 amino acids. Per germline, CDR1 SGHRS and CDR2 YFSETQ. The CDR3 coding sequence is TGCGCCAGCAGCCGGGACAGGGTATCCTACAATGAGCAGTTCTTC. Translation: CASSRDRVSYNEQFF.

The sample holds a few counts of this clone. J is TRBJ1-2 and V is TRBV5-4; 8 bases are a match to TRBD1. The CDR3 sequence is 15 residues long. Per germline, CDR1 SGHNT and CDR2 YYREEE (reference sequence). V gave up 0 bases and J gave up 6 bases; unmatched junction bases: 7. The CDR3 here is CASSLGTGGLDGYTF. CDR3 in DNA: TGTGCCAGCAGCTTGGGCACAGGGGGTTTGGATGGCTACACCTTC.

CDR3 nucleotide sequence: TGTGCCAGCAGCCCCAGCGGGGGCCAGGGGGAGACCCAGTACTTC. This encodes CASSPSGGQGETQYF. The chain recombines TRBV7-2 with TRBJ2-5, with 8 positions matching TRBD2. CDR1 SGHTA and CDR2 FQGNSA come from the germline V gene. With V trimmed by 5 bases and J by 5 bases, 10 bases remained unmatched. This CDR3 is 15 amino acids long.

The rearrangement uses TRBV21-1 and TRBJ1-5; the table's D gene call, TRBD1, was not cross checked with the DNA. TRBV21-1 is a listed pseudogene. The CDR3 totals 14 residues. CDR3 in amino acids: CASSATGGNQPQHF. CDR3 nucleotide sequence: TGTGCCAGCAGCGCAACAGGGGGGAATCAGCCCCAGCATTTT.

The V call is TRBV28, the J call TRBJ1-1; D possibly corresponds to TRBD1 (6 bases). This CDR3 is built from 17 residues. The germline V and J ends were trimmed by 5 bases and 1 base, with 20 bases remaining between them. CDR1 is MDHEN and CDR2 is SYDVKM in the germline V gene. CDR3 bases: TGTGCCAGCAGTGCGCCGCAGGGGCGGAACAGGAACACTGAAGCTTTCTTT. Its protein is CASSAPQGRNRNTEAFF.

This chain joins TRBV7-9 and TRBJ1-3, with D maybe TRBD1 (6 bases). Deletions cut 4 bases from V and 0 bases from J, with 10 bases between. Germline CDR1 and CDR2: SEHNR and FQNEAQ (reference sequence). The CDR3 covers 15 residues. The CDR3 coding sequence is TGTGCCAGCAGCTACGGGACAACCTCTGGAAACACCATATATTTT. This gives the protein CASSYGTTSGNTIYF.

The chain couples TRBV9 to TRBJ2-1, with D tentatively TRBD2 (7 bases). Deletions cut 0 bases from V and 4 bases from J, with 11 bases between. CDR1 and CDR2 (germline): SGDLS, YYNGEE. CDR3 length: 15 amino acids. The CDR3 region is CASSVAEGGYNEQFF. CDR3 sequence (DNA): TGTGCCAGCAGCGTAGCTGAGGGGGGGTACAATGAGCAGTTCTTC.